These 21 T cell receptor beta chains were all obtained from the same sample, sequenced in a study of T cell repertoires in cytomegalovirus infection. MiXCR, applied by TCRdb to the reads, yields one record per CDR3 protein. The table lists approximately 350,000 distinct CDR3 sequences, roughly a third of them singletons. These TCRs are of unknown antigen specificity. Sample: cultured PBMCs, taken from culture after CMV antigen stimulation. These receptor sequences come from a human donor in good health (CMV status not recorded). Some clones in this sample may be carry-over from other donors' samples.

Only a few counts were recorded for this clonotype. This sequence joins TRBV15 and TRBJ2-1, with unresolved D. The CDR3 runs to 14 residues. Germline-derived CDR1 and CDR2 are LNHNV and YYDKDF (reference sequence). Trimming left V 1 base short and J 4 bases short, with 8 bases between. The CDR3 here is CATSRGTEYNEQFF. Written as DNA, the CDR3 is TGTGCCACCAGCAGAGGGACGGAGTACAATGAGCAGTTCTTC.

In this sample, this clonotype turned up a few times. V and J are TRBV6-5 and TRBJ2-1; D gene unclear. The V end was cut by 4 bases, the J end by 11 bases, with 12 bases between. Germline CDR1 reads MNHEY; CDR2 reads SVGAGI. The CDR3 extends over 12 amino acids. The CDR3 spells CASSSVETKQFF. Written as DNA, the CDR3 is TGTGCCAGCAGTTCCGTCGAGACCAAGCAGTTCTTC.

In this sample, this clonotype turned up a few times. J is TRBJ2-3 and V is TRBV4-1; D is uncertain. Trimming left V 1 base short and J 0 bases short, with 17 bases between. Germline V CDR1 and CDR2: MGHRA, YSYEKL. The CDR3 has 18 amino acids. CDR3 coding DNA: TGCGCCAGCAGCCAAGTCCCTGACCGAGCCGACAGCACAGATACGCAGTATTTT. Its translation is CASSQVPDRADSTDTQYF.

The rearrangement joins TRBV7-8 to TRBJ1-6, with a possible D match to TRBD1 (6 bases). The CDR3 spans 15 residues. V dropped 3 bases and J dropped 7 bases, with 13 bases sitting between them. Germline CDR1 and CDR2: SGHVS and FQNEAQ. The CDR3 is CASSFLGQFNSPLHF. The CDR3 nucleotides read TGTGCCAGCAGCTTTCTTGGACAGTTCAATTCACCCCTCCACTTT.

Ten or more counts support this clonotype. The chain couples TRBV7-9 to TRBJ2-7, with D maybe TRBD2 (6 bases). The V gene lost 1 base and the J gene lost 3 bases, with 13 bases spanning the gap. Germline V lookup: CDR1 SEHNR, CDR2 FQNEAQ (reference sequence). The CDR3 spans 15 residues. The CDR3 loop reads CASSLVPGVGYEQYF. Written as DNA, the CDR3 is TGTGCCAGCAGCTTAGTTCCGGGAGTTGGCTACGAGCAGTACTTC.

This clonotype was seen more than once but under ten times. The V and J genes are TRBV20-1 and TRBJ2-1; tentatively, D is TRBD2 (6 bases). CDR1 and CDR2 from the germline V gene are DFQATT and SNEGSKA (reference sequence). The CDR3 has 12 amino acids. V was trimmed by 0 bases and J by 8 bases, leaving 8 bases between them. CDR3 amino acids: CSAREWGDEQFF. CDR3 DNA sequence: TGCAGTGCTAGAGAGTGGGGGGATGAGCAGTTCTTC.

This clonotype appeared many times. The chain employs TRBV7-8 and TRBJ2-1, with 7 bases fitting TRBD2. The trim removed 2 bases at V and 5 bases at J, leaving 3 bases unmatched. The CDR3 is 14 amino acids. Germline-derived CDR1 and CDR2 are SGHVS and FQNEAQ. The CDR3 bases are TGTGCCAGCAGCTTAAGTCTAGCGGACAATGAGCAGTTCTTC. Translating gives CASSLSLADNEQFF.

V usage is TRBV28 and J usage is TRBJ1-2, with D perhaps TRBD1 (6 bases). CDR1 and CDR2 from the germline V gene are MDHEN and SYDVKM. CDR3 length: 16 amino acids. V was cut by 5 bases and J by 3 bases, with 19 bases left in between. The CDR3 protein is CASSPPRAGADYGYTF. In DNA, the CDR3 is TGTGCCAGCAGTCCTCCCCGTGCAGGGGCAGACTATGGCTACACCTTC.

The rearrangement uses TRBV6-1 and TRBJ1-3; 8 bases agree with TRBD1. Trimming at V came to 5 bases and at J to 7 bases, leaving 4 bases not matched to a gene. The CDR3 loop spans 13 amino acids. Looked up from germline, CDR1 is MNHNS and CDR2 is SASEGT. In DNA form, the CDR3 reads TGTGCCAGCAGTAACCGGGACAGGAACACCATATATTTT. Its protein product is CASSNRDRNTIYF.

The chain couples TRBV28 to TRBJ2-3, with 12 bases matching TRBD2. Trimming took 4 bases from V and 8 from J; bases not matched to a gene: 13. Germline-derived CDR1 and CDR2 are MDHEN and SYDVKM. CDR3 length: 17 amino acids. The CDR3 region is CASSSGSSGRGLGTQYF. Written as DNA, the CDR3 is TGTGCCAGCAGTTCTGGTTCTAGCGGGAGGGGTCTAGGTACGCAGTATTTT.

This chain connects TRBV18 to TRBJ2-3, with 9 bases identical to TRBD1. The V and J ends lost 5 bases and 9 bases, in that order; junction bases with no gene match: 12. The CDR3 consists of 15 residues. Germline CDR1 is KGHSH and CDR2 is LQKENI. DNA of the CDR3: TGTGCCAGCTCAACCACCGCGCGGACAGGGGACACGCAGTATTTT. It encodes CASSTTARTGDTQYF.

V usage is TRBV6-2 or TRBV6-3 and J usage is TRBJ2-3; D is perhaps TRBD2 (6 bases). CDR1 and CDR2 from the germline V gene are MNHEY and SVGEGT. This CDR3 is 15 amino acids long. Trimming took 0 bases from V and 0 from J, leaving 7 bases between them. This chain's CDR3 is CASSYSRDSTDTQYF. In DNA form, the CDR3 reads TGTGCCAGCAGTTACTCGCGGGATAGCACAGATACGCAGTATTTT.

A few counts support this clonotype. The rearrangement joins TRBV7-2 to TRBJ1-2; the D gene is possibly TRBD1 (5 bases). From germline, CDR1 is SGHTA and CDR2 FQGNSA. V was trimmed by 6 bases and J by 4 bases, leaving 15 bases between them. The CDR3 loop spans 14 amino acids. In DNA form, the CDR3 reads TGTGCCAGCAGGTTCAGAGGGGTTAGCTATGGCTACACCTTC. Translated: CASRFRGVSYGYTF.

This clonotype was detected many times. An end of the junction differs from the germline gene, which may be a read error. The chain combines TRBV7-2 with TRBJ2-1; tentative D call: TRBD1 (6 bases). The CDR3 is 14 residues long. Germline assignment: CDR1 SGHTA and CDR2 FQGNSA. The CDR3 DNA follows: TGTGCCAGCAGCCCCAACCCCAGGGGTCGAGTCGAAGACTTC. It encodes CASSPNPRGRVEDF.

V is TRBV20-1 and J is TRBJ2-1; D gene unclear. The CDR3 is made up of 15 amino acids. Germline values: CDR1 DFQATT, CDR2 SNEGSKA (reference sequence). V was shortened by 5 bases and J by 5 bases, with 19 bases between the two germline ends. The CDR3 sequence is CSAPKRFGYNNEQFF. In DNA, the CDR3 is TGCAGTGCTCCCAAGAGATTCGGGTACAACAATGAGCAGTTCTTC.

The CDR3 sequence: CASSLLGLAGSEQFF. CDR3 coding DNA: TGTGCCAGCAGTTTACTGGGACTAGCGGGAAGTGAGCAGTTCTTC. V is TRBV28 and J is TRBJ2-1, with 13 positions matching TRBD2. The CDR3 loop spans 15 amino acids. J lost 9 bases, V lost 2 bases, and 4 bases had no gene match. Per the germline V gene, CDR1 is MDHEN and CDR2 is SYDVKM.

This chain links TRBV19 with TRBJ1-1, with 8 positions matching TRBD1. Looked up from germline, CDR1 is LNHDA and CDR2 is SQIVND (reference sequence). Unmatched junction bases numbered 9, after V lost 7 bases and J lost 5 bases. CDR3 length equals 14 residues. The CDR3 DNA reads TGTGCCAGTACCCTGACAGGGGTTTATACTGAAGCTTTCTTT. This sequence encodes CASTLTGVYTEAFF.

The chain recombines TRBV12-3 or TRBV12-4 with TRBJ2-5, with 12 positions matching TRBD2. The V segment lost 7 bases and the J segment 5 bases; nucleotides outside the gene matches: 5. The CDR3 extends over 14 amino acids. The CDR3 DNA follows: TGTGCCAGCAAACTAGCGGGGGGCCGGGAGACCCAGTACTTC. It encodes CASKLAGGRETQYF.

The chain combines TRBV20-1 with TRBJ2-1; 10 bases are a match to TRBD2. The length of the CDR3 is 15 residues. CDR1 DFQATT and CDR2 SNEGSKA come from the germline V gene (reference sequence). Germline trimming cut 3 bases from V and 3 bases from J; bases unmatched to any gene: 5. The CDR3 loop is CSASSASGSYNEQFF. The CDR3 region has the DNA TGCAGTGCTAGTTCGGCTAGCGGGAGCTACAATGAGCAGTTCTTC.

This clonotype was recorded a few times. The V call is TRBV5-5, the J call TRBJ1-2; D is unclear. Germline V gene lookup returns CDR1 SGHKS and CDR2 YYEKEE (reference sequence). This CDR3 has 15 amino acids. The ends were cut back, 4 bases at V and 6 bases at J, with 19 bases in the middle. The CDR3 region has the DNA TGTGCCAGCAGCCCTATGGGTCAGTTGGGGAATGGCTACACCTTC. Translation: CASSPMGQLGNGYTF.

This chain links TRBV5-1 with TRBJ1-3, with D perhaps TRBD1 (5 bases). The CDR3 length is 16 residues. Looked up from germline, CDR1 is SGHRS and CDR2 is YFSETQ. The ends were cut back, 4 bases at V and 0 bases at J, with 14 bases in the middle. CDR3 sequence (DNA): TGCGCCAGCAGCCGGGCCGACAGTAGCTCTGGAAACACCATATATTTT. The encoded protein is CASSRADSSSGNTIYF.